Following are 19 T cell receptor beta chains from one sample sequenced in a study of naive CD8 T cells in extremely preterm neonates. The table came from immunoSEQ multiplex PCR; TCRdb's copy has only in-frame clones and leaves some out. This table holds 7,000 or so clones, 95% to 98% found once. The specimen sequenced was naive CD8+ T cells from blood. The origin of the receptors is a human donor in good health.

V is TRBV5-5 and J is TRBJ1-5, with 8 positions matching TRBD1. Per germline, CDR1 SGHKS and CDR2 YYEKEE (reference sequence). The junction had 5 bases not matched to a gene; V was cut back by 2 bases and J by 7 bases. The CDR3 extends over 14 amino acids. CDR3 nucleotide sequence: TGTGCCAGCAGCTTAGGACAGGGTGGACAGCCCCAGCATTTT. The encoded protein is CASSLGQGGQPQHF.

The V call is TRBV12-5, the J call TRBJ1-2; D possibly corresponds to TRBD1 (6 bases). Germline V gene lookup returns CDR1 LGHNT and CDR2 FRNRAP. The CDR3 extends over 15 amino acids. V gave up 2 bases and J gave up 4 bases, with 14 bases separating them. CDR3 DNA: TGTGCTAGTGGTTTGACCTCAGGGGCAAGCTATGGCTACACCTTC. Residues: CASGLTSGASYGYTF.

The gene calls are TRBV7-3 and TRBJ2-7; TRBD1 agrees at 9 bases. V shed 0 bases and J 2 bases; nucleotides not matched to a gene: 5. Germline V gives CDR1 SGHTA, CDR2 FQGTGA. The CDR3 has 16 residues. CDR3 loop: CASSLTRTGVTYEQYF. Written as DNA, the CDR3 is TGTGCCAGCAGCTTAACGCGGACAGGGGTAACCTACGAGCAGTACTTC.

The V and J genes are TRBV7-3 and TRBJ2-7, with D possibly being TRBD2 (7 bases). V was trimmed by 2 bases and J by 3 bases, leaving 14 bases between them. CDR3 size: 15 residues. Looked up from germline, CDR1 is SGHTA and CDR2 is FQGTGA. Here the CDR3 DNA reads TGTGCCAGCAGCTTATTAGGGGGGGACTACTACGAGCAGTACTTC. This gives the protein CASSLLGGDYYEQYF.

The chain employs TRBV4-1 and TRBJ1-5; 9 bases align to TRBD1. This CDR3 has 16 residues. Germline V gene data show CDR1 as MGHRA and CDR2 as YSYEKL. Trimming removed 3 bases from V and 6 bases from J; junction bases left unmatched: 9. The CDR3 nucleotides read TGCGCCAGCAGCCAGACGGGACAGGGAGGTGGTCAGCCCCAGCATTTT. Its translation is CASSQTGQGGGQPQHF.

The V call is TRBV27, the J call TRBJ2-1, with 9 bases aligning to TRBD2. V shed 5 bases, J shed 5 bases, and the junction held 7 bases outside the gene matches. This CDR3 contains 15 residues. Germline V lookup: CDR1 MNHEY, CDR2 SMNVEV (reference sequence). The CDR3 sequence is CASSTSPSGDNEQFF. CDR3 coding DNA: TGTGCCAGCAGTACCAGCCCTAGCGGGGACAATGAGCAGTTCTTC.

V gene TRBV15 combines with J gene TRBJ1-2; TRBD1 might be the D (6 bases). V gave up 0 bases and J gave up 3 bases, with 14 bases separating them. In germline, CDR1 is LNHNV, CDR2 YYDKDF (reference sequence). The CDR3 is 16 amino acids. CDR3 DNA sequence: TGTGCCACCAGCAGAGATTACTCGGGGGGCGACTATGGCTACACCTTC. Translating gives CATSRDYSGGDYGYTF.

The chain links TRBV5-6 to TRBJ2-2; 8 bases match TRBD2. The germline gives CDR1 SGHDT, CDR2 YYEEEE. The CDR3 has 15 residues. Trimming at V came to 0 bases and at J to 5 bases, leaving 3 bases not matched to a gene. The CDR3 coding sequence is TGTGCCAGCAGCTTGGGAGCGGGGGTTACCGGGGAGCTGTTTTTT. Protein sequence: CASSLGAGVTGELFF.

The chain carries TRBV27 and TRBJ1-1; 10 nucleotides match TRBD1. CDR1 and CDR2 (germline): MNHEY, SMNVEV (reference sequence). V lost 1 base, J lost 3 bases, and 5 bases stayed unmatched. This CDR3 spans 16 amino acids. The CDR3 DNA reads TGTGCCAGCAGTTTATGGGACAGGGGACGAGACACTGAAGCTTTCTTT. This translates into CASSLWDRGRDTEAFF.

V usage is TRBV7-3 and J usage is TRBJ2-1, with TRBD2 matching over 12 bases. Germline loops: CDR1 SGHTA, CDR2 FQGTGA. Trimming cost V 4 bases and J 8 bases; bases outside gene matches: 6. The CDR3 runs to 15 residues. The CDR3 DNA follows: TGTGCCAGCAGCTCTAGCGGGGGGGGTTCGGATGAGCAGTTCTTC. It is translated as CASSSSGGGSDEQFF.

The rearrangement links TRBV28 to TRBJ2-1; TRBD1 matches 8 bases. The V gene end was trimmed by 6 bases and the J gene end by 8 bases; junction bases not matched to a gene: 12. The CDR3 loop spans 15 amino acids. Germline lookup yields CDR1 MDHEN and CDR2 SYDVKM. The CDR3 here is CASSRQGSSRDEQFF. In DNA, the CDR3 is TGTGCCAGCAGCAGACAGGGGTCGAGCCGTGATGAGCAGTTCTTC.

The chain uses TRBV29-1 and TRBJ2-5, with 9 bases identical to TRBD1. The J call may be wrong; the DNA end is better matched by TRBJ2-7. Germline loops: CDR1 SQVTM, CDR2 ANQGSEA. The CDR3 is 15 amino acids. CDR3 loop: CSVTAGTGSSYEQYF. Here the CDR3 DNA reads TGCAGCGTGACGGCCGGGACAGGGAGCTCCTACGAGCAGTACTTC.

The chain combines TRBV14 with TRBJ2-7; possible D gene TRBD1, 6 bases. V was cut by 3 bases and J by 1 base, with 7 bases left in between. Germline V gives CDR1 SGHDN, CDR2 FVKESK. The CDR3 has 13 residues. For the CDR3, the DNA is TGTGCCAGCAGCCAGGACAGATCCTACGAGCAGTACTTC. The encoded protein is CASSQDRSYEQYF.

This clone was detected once. The V call is TRBV5-1, the J call TRBJ2-4; D might be TRBD2 (5 bases). Germline CDR1 SGHRS, CDR2 YFSETQ. This CDR3 has 15 amino acids. The V end was cut by 4 bases, the J end by 8 bases, with 19 bases between. CDR3 in amino acids: CASSAWSGAGDIQYF. Written as DNA, the CDR3 is TGCGCCAGCAGCGCTTGGTCAGGAGCCGGGGACATTCAGTACTTC.

V and J are TRBV9 and TRBJ2-1; TRBD1 is a possible D gene (6 bases). The CDR3 is 12 residues long. Between the trimmed V and J ends, which lost 5 bases and 10 bases, there was a span of 13 bases. The germline gives CDR1 SGDLS, CDR2 YYNGEE. The DNA of the CDR3 is TGTGCCAGCAGGGCCGAAGGGGGAGAGCAGTTCTTC. Its protein product is CASRAEGGEQFF.

This rearrangement joins TRBV5-1 to TRBJ1-2; 10 nucleotides agree with TRBD1. The CDR3 extends over 16 amino acids. The J segment lost 3 bases and the V segment lost 4 bases, leaving 9 bases of the junction unmatched. The germline CDR1 and CDR2 sequences are SGHRS and YFSETQ. In nucleotides, the CDR3 is TGCGCCAGCAGCCCAGACAGGGGGCGCCGATACTATGGCTACACCTTC. Its translation: CASSPDRGRRYYGYTF.

The chain links TRBV9 to TRBJ2-5; TRBD1 aligns across 7 bases. V trimming: 0 bases; J trimming: 2 bases; junction bases outside the gene matches: 1. Germline CDR1 reads SGDLS; CDR2 reads YYNGEE. The CDR3 extends over 14 amino acids. CDR3: CASSVARGQETQYF. The CDR3 DNA reads as TGTGCCAGCAGCGTAGCCAGGGGGCAAGAGACCCAGTACTTC.

The chain combines TRBV4-3 with TRBJ2-7; 8 bases are a match to TRBD2. The J segment lost 1 base and the V segment lost 2 bases, leaving 7 bases of the junction unmatched. The CDR3 runs to 16 residues. The germline V gene encodes CDR1 LGHNA and CDR2 YSLEER. The CDR3 coding sequence is TGCGCCAGCAGCCAAAGAAGCGGGGGCCCGTCCTACGAGCAGTACTTC. Protein product: CASSQRSGGPSYEQYF.

V gene TRBV19 combines with J gene TRBJ2-6; 7 nucleotides match TRBD1. The CDR3 is 14 residues long. J gave up 4 bases and V 7 bases, and 4 bases lay outside the gene matches. Germline lookup yields CDR1 LNHDA and CDR2 SQIVND (reference sequence). The CDR3 loop is CASTTGPGANVLTF. DNA for the CDR3: TGTGCCAGTACGACAGGGCCAGGGGCCAACGTCCTGACTTTC.